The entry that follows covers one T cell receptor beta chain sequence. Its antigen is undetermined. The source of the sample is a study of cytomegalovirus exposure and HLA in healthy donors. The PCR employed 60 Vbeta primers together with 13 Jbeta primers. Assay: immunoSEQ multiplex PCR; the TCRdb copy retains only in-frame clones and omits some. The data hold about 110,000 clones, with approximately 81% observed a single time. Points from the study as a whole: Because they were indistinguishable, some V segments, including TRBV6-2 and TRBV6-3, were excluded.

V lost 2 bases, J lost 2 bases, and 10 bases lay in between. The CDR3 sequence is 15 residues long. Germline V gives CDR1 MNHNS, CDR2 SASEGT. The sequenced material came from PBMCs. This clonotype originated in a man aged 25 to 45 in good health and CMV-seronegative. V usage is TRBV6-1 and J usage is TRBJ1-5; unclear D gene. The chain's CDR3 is CASSEPRRGNQPQHF. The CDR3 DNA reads TGTGCCAGCAGTGAACCTAGACGGGGCAATCAGCCCCAGCATTTT.